This T cell receptor (beta chain) emerged from a study of blood T cells in healthy people across ages (dated by TCRdb to about 2015). About the full investigation: In model experiments, roughly one uniquely barcoded TCR beta cDNA molecule per two T cells was captured by template switching. Age-related changes in TCR beta repertoire diversity were measured in the study by deep sequencing normalized with unique cDNA molecular identifiers. Donors were grouped into four age groups: young (average 16 years), middle-aged (39), aged (62) and long-lived (just over 80). To avoid experimental bias, donors of different ages were spread randomly across the sequencing lanes. For two donors (one aged 18 to 30 and one aged 80 or older), the study analyzed two additional independent replicas of 1 million unique cDNA reads from the same blood draw. What the authors observed across the whole study: Since profiling was done on bulk unsorted PBMCs, naive and antigen-experienced compartments could not be conclusively compared. Observed TCR beta diversity correlated strongly with the percentage of naive T cells measured by flow cytometry. The CMV infection status of donors was not known, potentially confounding age-related changes in expanded clonotypes. As age increased, observed TCR beta diversity per million T cells dropped in a roughly linear way, and a significant reduction was already evident by age around 41. Estimates of total diversity from one million sequenced T cells were regarded as lower bounds and underestimates. The long-lived group showed more naive CD4+ T cells, fewer expanded clones and increased TCR diversity than the aged group, suggesting age selection.

Receptors were amplified or captured by 5' RACE. The sequencing machine was an Illumina HiSeq 2500. A second PCR of about 6 to 11 cycles was run with a J-beta primer mix and a sample-barcoded 5' primer. A template-switch 5' adaptor carrying 12 random nucleotides introduced a unique molecular identifier onto each TCR beta cDNA molecule. Each sample yielded at least 2.5 million CDR3-containing paired-end reads. First-strand cDNA was synthesized from all RNA with the Mint cDNA synthesis kit, primed by a TRBC-specific oligonucleotide. Following uracil-DNA glycosylase treatment, a first 18-cycle PCR with universal primers M1SS and BC2_uni_R was performed on all cDNA. In the original analysis: For normalization, 1 million high-quality reads, each with a distinct molecular identifier, were randomly selected from each sample. Instead of being binned into consensus sequences, reads that shared molecular identifiers were thrown out. MiTCR, with a Q25 quality threshold and the strictest error-elimination algorithm, was used for CDR3 identification, clonotype clustering and error correction. A nonparametric unseen species model with Euler transformation was used to estimate lower-bound total TCR beta diversity. Starting from the raw public reads, TCRdb applied fastp trimming at Q25, assembled clones with MiXCR and retained in-frame beta chains. A single entry per CDR3 protein holds the most common genes and DNA from its merged rows. TCRdb's processing, not the authors' own work, is the source of the V and J calls. This sample comprises a few hundred thousand distinct CDR3 sequences, 25% to 30% of them detected only once. The top ten hold approximately 17% of the sample.

The germline V and J ends show losses of 4 bases and 3 bases respectively, and no gene match explains 8 bases of the junction. The cysteine opens and the phenylalanine closes a CDR3 of 16 amino acids. Only the CDR3 part of the read is kept: 48 bases, read in frame from the first base. For CDR1 and CDR2, the germline V gene lists SGHRS and YFSETQ. The donors were around 39 Caucasian individuals from Russia, aged 6 to 90 years, who were systemically healthy. Approximately 9 milliliters of peripheral blood were collected from each donor into EDTA-treated Vacutainer tubes. PBMCs were isolated by Ficoll-Paque density-gradient centrifugation, with at least 6 million obtained per sample. Trizol reagent was used to extract total RNA from the PBMCs, yielding at least 6 micrograms per sample. Naive CD45RAhigh/CD27high T cell percentages were measured by flow cytometry on a PBMC aliquot from every donor. Points on this clonotype: Its cognate antigen has yet to be identified. No base quality values were provided; no much bigger clone lies one nucleotide off.

The chain couples TRBV5-1 to TRBJ2-2, with 8 bases matching TRBD1. The sequenced material came from blood. This sequence originates from a woman in her sixties or seventies in good health. The DNA sequence follows: TGCGCCAGCAGCGAGCAGGTGGGACAGGACACCGGGGAGCTGTTTTTT. Its amino acids are CASSEQVGQDTGELFF.